These T cell receptor beta chains were read from a single sample in a study of blood T cell repertoires in COVID-19. TCRdb keeps only in-frame clones here, not all; method: immunoSEQ multiplex PCR. There are some 41,000 clones in the sample; approximately 91% occur only once, and under 6% lies in the top ten. The sample was peripheral blood. Receptors were obtained from a human donor in a cohort sampled during active COVID-19. CDR3s include the opening cysteine and the closing phenylalanine or tryptophan. The D gene is left open where the match is weak. Clone size is shown for a subset of rows, as once, few, many or a class of expanded clone.

cdr3_length j_call clone_size v_call d_call cdr3_aa cdr3_nt
15 TRBJ1-1 NA TRBV18 TRBD1 CASSPATGGLNEAFF TGTGCCAGCTCACCAGCGACAGGGGGCCTTAATGAAGCTTTCTTT
16 TRBJ1-1 NA TRBV6-2/TRBV6-3 NA CASSSWGGNRETEAFF TGTGCCAGCAGTTCTTGGGGGGGAAATAGGGAGACTGAAGCTTTCTTT
16 TRBJ1-1 NA TRBV11-1 TRBD1 CASSLGAGQANTEAFF TGTGCCAGCAGCTTAGGGGCGGGACAGGCAAACACTGAAGCTTTCTTT
18 TRBJ2-2 NA TRBV11-2 NA CASSLVPARTSSVGELFF TGTGCCAGCAGCTTAGTACCAGCGAGGACATCATCCGTCGGGGAGCTGTTTTTT
17 TRBJ2-7 NA TRBV5-6 TRBD2 CASSLYLAGGQRHEQYF TGTGCCAGCAGCTTGTATCTAGCGGGAGGGCAACGACACGAGCAGTACTTC
15 TRBJ2-2 NA TRBV9 NA CASSVELVNAGELFF TGTGCCAGCAGCGTAGAACTAGTTAACGCCGGGGAGCTGTTTTTT
12 TRBJ2-7 NA TRBV7-2 NA CASSLGLDEQYF TGTGCCAGCAGCTTAGGCCTAGATGAGCAGTACTTC
14 TRBJ2-4 NA TRBV7-2 NA CASSLGSPKNIQYF TGTGCCAGCAGCTTAGGGAGTCCCAAAAACATTCAGTACTTC
17 TRBJ1-6 few TRBV27 NA CASSVTGNQGYNSPLHF TGTGCCAGCAGTGTAACAGGAAATCAGGGCTATAATTCACCCCTCCACTTT
15 TRBJ1-6 NA TRBV19 TRBD1 CASSTGGSYNSPLHF TGTGCCAGTAGTACAGGGGGCTCCTATAATTCACCCCTCCACTTT
11 TRBJ2-3 NA TRBV30 TRBD2 CAWSVGGAQYF TGTGCCTGGAGTGTCGGGGGGGCGCAGTATTTT
16 TRBJ2-1 NA TRBV7-2 NA CASSLVPSEFYNEQFF TGTGCCAGCAGCTTAGTTCCTAGCGAGTTCTACAATGAGCAGTTCTTC
20 TRBJ1-5 NA TRBV4-3 TRBD1 CASSQDLSVVGGRGRQPQHF TGCGCCAGCAGCCAAGATCTCTCAGTTGTAGGGGGCAGGGGCAGACAGCCCCAGCATTTT
14 TRBJ2-7 NA TRBV13 NA CASSTRGATYEQYF TGTGCCAGCAGCACCCGGGGGGCCACCTACGAGCAGTACTTC
12 TRBJ2-2 NA TRBV11-2 NA CASSLESGELFF TGTGCCAGCAGCTTAGAATCTGGGGAGCTGTTTTTT
13 TRBJ1-2 NA TRBV19 TRBD1 CASKPGTGYGYTF TGTGCCAGTAAACCGGGGACAGGGTATGGCTACACCTTC
16 TRBJ1-1 NA TRBV6-2/TRBV6-3 TRBD1 CASSRDRALKNTEAFF TGTGCCAGCAGCCGGGACAGGGCTTTGAAGAACACTGAAGCTTTCTTT
11 TRBJ2-3 NA TRBV2 NA CASSVYHTQYF TGTGCCAGCAGTGTGTATCATACGCAGTATTTT
13 TRBJ1-2 few TRBV29-1 NA CSVEGGRGAGYTF TGCAGCGTTGAGGGGGGGAGGGGCGCTGGCTACACCTTC
15 TRBJ1-3 NA TRBV10-1 TRBD1 CARRIQGALENTIYF TGCGCCAGGCGAATACAGGGGGCGCTGGAAAACACCATATATTTT
13 TRBJ2-7 NA TRBV5-8 NA CASSLGLLYEQYF TGTGCCAGCAGCTTGGGACTGTTATACGAGCAGTACTTC
14 TRBJ2-7 NA TRBV27 TRBD1 CASSLHRGIYEQYF TGTGCCAGCAGTTTACACAGGGGCATCTACGAGCAGTACTTC
17 TRBJ2-1 NA TRBV30 TRBD1 CAWSGWLGQGTYNEQFF TGTGCCTGGAGTGGCTGGTTGGGACAGGGGACCTACAATGAGCAGTTCTTC
17 TRBJ1-2 NA TRBV5-5 TRBD1 CASSLAPSRDRVYGYTF TGTGCCAGCAGCTTGGCCCCTTCCCGGGACAGGGTTTATGGCTACACCTTC
15 TRBJ1-4 once TRBV7-9 NA CASSRTGYYNEKLFF TGTGCCAGCAGCCGTACAGGGTATTATAATGAAAAACTGTTTTTT
18 TRBJ2-1 NA TRBV28 TRBD2 CASSLYGTGTSGANEQFF TGTGCCAGCAGTTTATATGGGACCGGGACTAGCGGGGCTAATGAGCAGTTCTTC
14 TRBJ2-3 once TRBV6-5 TRBD2 CASSPGGFTDTQYF TGTGCCAGCAGTCCGGGGGGGTTCACAGATACGCAGTATTTT
14 TRBJ2-3 NA TRBV11-2 NA CASSSDYRTDTQYF TGTGCCAGCAGCTCGGACTACCGCACAGATACGCAGTATTTT
12 TRBJ1-2 NA TRBV18 NA CASSPRGYGYTF TGTGCCAGCTCTCCCAGGGGCTATGGCTACACCTTC
13 TRBJ2-7 NA TRBV7-9 NA CASSPKDSYEQYF TGTGCCAGCAGTCCTAAGGACAGCTACGAGCAGTACTTC